What follows are 2 T cell receptor beta chains derived from one specimen sequenced in a study of T cell responses to AZD1222 COVID-19 vaccine. Profiling relied on immunoSEQ multiplex PCR, and the TCRdb table lists in-frame clones only, not all of them. The sample has under 150,000 clones, over 75% seen once. The specimen was peripheral blood, collected on day 0 of MenACWY control vaccination. These receptor sequences come from an adult in good health.

This rearrangement joins TRBV5-4 to TRBJ2-7; D not certain. Germline lookup yields CDR1 SGHNT and CDR2 YYREEE (reference sequence). The CDR3 loop spans 14 amino acids. With 4 bases removed from V and 5 bases from J, the gap between germline ends came to 16 bases. The CDR3: CASSPTPDQDEQYF. The CDR3 DNA reads as TGTGCCAGCAGCCCCACTCCGGACCAGGACGAGCAGTACTTC.

The rearrangement uses TRBV19 and TRBJ1-2; D uncertain. This CDR3 is built from 12 residues. The V end lost 5 bases, the J end lost 7 bases, and 11 bases lay between the germline ends. Germline V lookup: CDR1 LNHDA, CDR2 SQIVND (reference sequence). The CDR3 nucleotides read TGTGCCAGTAGTTATTTTGGTAGTGGCTACACCTTC. Amino acid sequence: CASSYFGSGYTF.